Listed below are T cell receptor beta chains from one sample, sequenced in a study of blood T cell repertoires in COVID-19. The method was immunoSEQ multiplex PCR; TCRdb's version includes in-frame clones alone and lacks a portion of them. This table holds roughly 70,000 clones, about 90% found once. The source material was peripheral blood. The receptors were sampled from a man aged 50 or older with COVID-19, enrolled during active disease. CDR3s include the opening cysteine and the closing phenylalanine or tryptophan. D genes are given only for firm matches. The size of a clone is reported for some rows only, either as once, few or many, or as a class for expanded clones.

V gene	clone size	D gene	J gene	CDR3 DNA	CDR3 protein
TRBV2	once	TRBD1	TRBJ1-2	TGTGCCAGCACTCTACAGGGGAGAGACCTTAACTATGGCTACACCTTC	CASTLQGRDLNYGYTF
TRBV11-3	.	TRBD2	TRBJ2-1	TGTGCCAGCAGCACCGGGACTAGCGGGAGTCGGGGGAATGAGCAGTTCTTC	CASSTGTSGSRGNEQFF
TRBV7-2	.	TRBD1	TRBJ1-5	TGTGCCAGCAGCCCGCGGACAGGGGTAGGGCAGCCCCAGCATTTT	CASSPRTGVGQPQHF
TRBV10-3	.	TRBD1	TRBJ1-1	TGTGCCATCAGTCGACAGGGCTTTGAAGCTTTCTTT	CAISRQGFEAFF
TRBV9	few	.	TRBJ2-7	TGTGCCAGCAGCCCTTCAGCGGGCGAAACCTACGAGCAGTACTTC	CASSPSAGETYEQYF
TRBV7-2	.	TRBD2	TRBJ2-3	TGTGCCAGCGGACCTAGCGGTTCTAGCACAGATACGCAGTATTTT	CASGPSGSSTDTQYF
TRBV7-2	.	TRBD2	TRBJ2-7	TGTGCCAGCAGCTTAGCTGGGCGGGGGGCCCGCCAGCAGTACTTC	CASSLAGRGARQQYF
TRBV2	.	TRBD2	TRBJ2-7	TGTGCCAGCAGTGGTGGAATAGCGGGTTACTACGAGCAGTACTTC	CASSGGIAGYYEQYF
TRBV2	.	.	TRBJ2-5	TGTGCCAGCACCCGGGAGTCGGGCGAGACCCAGTACTTC	CASTRESGETQYF
TRBV5-5	.	.	TRBJ2-3	TGTGCCAGCAGCTTTGGGCAGGGGAAGACCACAGATACGCAGTATTTT	CASSFGQGKTTDTQYF
TRBV11-3	.	.	TRBJ2-2	TGTGCCAGCAGCTTAGAGAGGGTTACCGGGGAGCTGTTTTTT	CASSLERVTGELFF
TRBV19	.	.	TRBJ1-1	TGTGCCAGTAGTAGGATCCGACAGGCGGGCACTGAAGCTTTCTTT	CASSRIRQAGTEAFF
TRBV7-7	.	.	TRBJ2-2	TGTGCCAGCAGTAGGGACTTAACCGGGGAGCTGTTTTTT	CASSRDLTGELFF
TRBV5-1	.	TRBD2	TRBJ2-1	TGCGCCAGCAGCCCTTTAGCGGGAGCCACCTACAATGAGCAGTTCTTC	CASSPLAGATYNEQFF
TRBV5-4	.	.	TRBJ1-6	TGTGCCAGCAGCTTGCAACAGGGCCCTAATTCACCCCTCCACTTT	CASSLQQGPNSPLHF
TRBV10-3	.	TRBD1	TRBJ1-2	TGTGCCATCAGTGACCCCCGGACAGGGGTCTATGGCTACACCTTC	CAISDPRTGVYGYTF
TRBV30	.	TRBD2	TRBJ2-3	TGTGCCTGGAGTTCTAGCGGGAGAGGTGATACGCAGTATTTT	CAWSSSGRGDTQYF
TRBV7-9	once	.	TRBJ2-2	TGTGCCAGCAGCTTAGATTGGGGAGCAGGGGCGATGACCGGGGAGCTGTTTTTT	CASSLDWGAGAMTGELFF
TRBV27	.	.	TRBJ2-2	TGTGCCAGCAGTTTACCTCGCGTGACAGGAGACACGACCGGGGAGCTGTTTTTT	CASSLPRVTGDTTGELFF
TRBV4-2	.	TRBD2	TRBJ2-7	TGTGCCAGCAGCCAAAGCGGGACTAGCGGGAGGGCCGGATACGAGCAGTACTTC	CASSQSGTSGRAGYEQYF
TRBV19	.	.	TRBJ2-6	TGTGCCAGTGACAGGTTCTCTGGGGCCAACGTCCTGACTTTC	CASDRFSGANVLTF
TRBV9	.	TRBD2	TRBJ2-2	TGTGCCAGCAGCGTAGGACTAGCGGGAGGAACCGGGGAGCTGTTTTTT	CASSVGLAGGTGELFF
TRBV20-1	.	.	TRBJ1-1	TGCAGTGCTAGAGAGGCAGCTTTCTTT	CSAREAAFF
TRBV6-2/TRBV6-3	.	.	TRBJ1-5	TGTGCCAGCAGTGACCGATTAACAGCTAGCAATCAGCCCCAGCATTTT	CASSDRLTASNQPQHF
TRBV6-5	once	TRBD2	TRBJ2-7	TGTGCCAGCAGGTCAGCGGGAGCGTCCTACGAGCAGTACTTC	CASRSAGASYEQYF
TRBV6-2/TRBV6-3	.	.	TRBJ1-5	TGTGCCAGCAGTTACTCGGCACCGAGCAATCAGCCCCAGCATTTT	CASSYSAPSNQPQHF
TRBV7-8	.	.	TRBJ1-1	TGTGCCAGCAGCTTATCAACAGGGAGCACTGAAGCTTTCTTT	CASSLSTGSTEAFF
TRBV5-4	.	.	TRBJ2-2	TGTGCCAGCAGCTTGGGGCTCGGGAGACGGGGCGGGGAGCTGTTTTTT	CASSLGLGRRGGELFF
TRBV29-1	.	.	TRBJ1-2	TGCAGCGTTGGGGCCCTTAGGGGCGAAGGCGGCTACACCTTC	CSVGALRGEGGYTF
TRBV7-6	.	.	TRBJ1-3	TGTGCCAGCAGCTTAAATCCTCAGGGCTCTGGAAACACCATATATTTT	CASSLNPQGSGNTIYF
TRBV4-2	.	.	TRBJ2-5	TGTGCCAGCAGCCAAGATAGGGGGGGACAAGAGACCCAGTACTTC	CASSQDRGGQETQYF
TRBV5-1	.	.	TRBJ1-1	TGCGCCAGCAGCTTGGGGGGCAGGGATGAAGCTTTCTTT	CASSLGGRDEAFF
TRBV10-3	.	.	TRBJ1-5	TGTGCCATCAGCGCTAATAATCAGCCCCAGCATTTT	CAISANNQPQHF
TRBV3-1/TRBV3-2	.	.	TRBJ2-5	TGTGCCAGCAGCCAGATCCGGGAGACCCAGTACTTC	CASSQIRETQYF
TRBV19	.	.	TRBJ1-5	TGTGCCAGTTCCGGGGGGGGCCGAGGTTATCAGCCCCAGCATTTT	CASSGGGRGYQPQHF
TRBV9	once	TRBD1	TRBJ2-5	TGTGCCAGCAGCGCCGGACAGGGGACGGAGACCCAGTACTTC	CASSAGQGTETQYF
TRBV9	.	.	TRBJ2-1	TGTGCCAGCAGCGTCCTTCGGGGGAACCACAATGAGCAGTTCTTC	CASSVLRGNHNEQFF
TRBV7-2	.	.	TRBJ2-5	TGTGCCAGCAGCCTTTACCTAACCCAGTACTTC	CASSLYLTQYF
TRBV7-2	.	TRBD2	TRBJ2-3	TGTGCCAGCAGCTCGGGACTAGCGGGAGCCGCAGATACGCAGTATTTT	CASSSGLAGAADTQYF
TRBV10-3	.	.	TRBJ2-1	TGTGCCATCAGAGGGGTCAGCTCCTACAATGAGCAGTTCTTC	CAIRGVSSYNEQFF
TRBV6-5	.	.	TRBJ2-3	TGTGCCAGCAGGCAGACAACCTCCACAGATACGCAGTATTTT	CASRQTTSTDTQYF
TRBV7-2	.	.	TRBJ2-1	TGTGCCAGCAGCTTAGCGATCAGAGGGCGAAGCTCCTACAATGAGCAGTTCTTC	CASSLAIRGRSSYNEQFF
TRBV7-9	.	TRBD1	TRBJ1-1	TGTGCCAGCAGCTTAGAAGACAGGGGGCGTAGCACTGAAGCTTTCTTT	CASSLEDRGRSTEAFF
TRBV12-5	.	.	TRBJ2-7	TGTGCTAGTGGTTTGATCGGGGGGCGGAGCGAGCAGTACTTC	CASGLIGGRSEQYF
TRBV11-2	.	.	TRBJ1-1	TGTGCCAGCAGCTCCCCACAGGGCGGAAACACTGAAGCTTTCTTT	CASSSPQGGNTEAFF